This T cell receptor beta chain was retrieved from a study of shared clonotypes between healthy human individuals. Whole-study context: CD8 memory received one plate per donor, CD8 naive two, CD4 memory three and CD4 naive three.

Turning to this clone: Its antigen is currently unknown.

Whole-study findings and limits: Expectations were that clonotype sharing among donors would be affected by sequencing depth. Clonotypes shared by all four sorted-subset donors had higher generation probabilities than non-shared clonotypes.

Germline-derived CDR1 and CDR2 are LNHDA and SQIVND (reference sequence). The V end was cut by 10 bases, the J end by 3 bases, with 12 bases between. The CDR3 loop spans 13 amino acids. Each replicate PCR on the sorted subsets used roughly 210 ng DNA (roughly 32,000 T cell genomes). The protocol was immunoSEQ multiplex PCR, while the TCRdb copy is restricted to in-frame clones and leaves out a portion. There are about 710,000 clones in the sample; more than 70% occur only once, and around 1.8% lies in the top ten. The chain recombines TRBV19 with TRBJ1-4, with D perhaps matching TRBD1 (5 bases). This receptor was obtained from a woman aged 25-40 years in good health. The sequencing sample was made of memory CD4+ T cells sorted from blood. As for subset: CD45RA-negative fraction. The CDR3 here is CATRPGPNEKLFF. The CDR3 DNA follows: TGTGCCACTCGTCCGGGACCTAATGAAAAACTGTTTTTT.